The rows below give T cell receptor beta chains drawn from one sample of a study of OX40 agonist ivuxolimab in advanced cancers. Sequenced by immunoSEQ multiplex PCR; TCRdb stores in-frame clones only, minus some. The sample holds around 62,000 clones; 60% to 80% are singletons and the top ten take about 1.6%. This material consisted of CD4+ or CD8+ T cells sorted from blood, taken in a trial of the OX40 agonist ivuxolimab. Receptors were obtained from an adult with an advanced solid tumor such as melanoma, head and neck, liver or kidney cancer. Each CDR3 is given with its conserved first and last residue.

len,j_gene,v_gene,CDR3aa
12,TRBJ2-7,TRBV27,CASRAQWGEQYF
12,TRBJ2-7,TRBV28,CASSSQPGEQYF
14,TRBJ2-2,TRBV10-3,CAILQGAGAGELFF
17,TRBJ2-1,TRBV12-5,CASGVLGTSGMMSEQFF
14,TRBJ2-7,TRBV19,CASSIKLPPYEQYF
13,TRBJ1-3,TRBV30,CAWSVSRASTIYF
16,TRBJ2-1,TRBV7-8,CASSLALAPRITEQFF
15,TRBJ2-7,TRBV5-4,CASSARDRVAYEQYF
14,TRBJ1-4,TRBV18,CASSPGTPDEKLFF
15,TRBJ2-2,TRBV11-2,CASSPDRVSPGELFF
14,TRBJ1-5,TRBV2,CASSEESQGRPQHF
13,TRBJ2-5,TRBV29-1,CSVTLPGGETQYF
13,TRBJ2-5,TRBV18,CASYAGGGETQYF
16,TRBJ2-7,TRBV5-1,CASRKIQGLITYEQYF
16,TRBJ2-2,TRBV6-1,CASSEEAGMNTGELFF
15,TRBJ2-2,TRBV5-1,CASSWTSGEAGELFF
15,TRBJ1-2,TRBV19,CASSPSDGQGYGYTF
15,TRBJ2-1,TRBV6-4,CASSPLGGFYNEQFF
16,TRBJ1-4,TRBV5-5,CASSLELRGGNEKLFF
14,TRBJ1-6,TRBV4-2,CASSQIEDNSPLHF
14,TRBJ2-5,TRBV5-1,CASSPRDSQETQYF
15,TRBJ2-1,TRBV27,CASSLLAGGYNEQFF
15,TRBJ2-5,TRBV7-8,CASSLLFTGEKTQYF
14,TRBJ1-1,TRBV9,CASGPGRIHTEAFF
12,TRBJ2-2,TRBV28,CAIGERPGELFF
15,TRBJ2-5,TRBV7-9,CASNIYRDGQETQYF
13,TRBJ2-3,TRBV6-6,CATGRDGTDTQYF
16,TRBJ2-3,TRBV5-1,CASSWGTSGFPDTQYF
14,TRBJ2-5,TRBV10-1,CASSVSAGSETQYF
12,TRBJ1-1,TRBV6-6,CASSRVGTEAFF
16,TRBJ2-7,TRBV27,CASSINRDRQPYEQYF
16,TRBJ2-2,TRBV18,CASSPGQGTNTGELFF
13,TRBJ1-1,TRBV19,CASSRYRNTEAFF
15,TRBJ2-2,TRBV6-1,CASSRLAGWSGELFF
17,TRBJ1-1,TRBV14,CASSHARGMQGNTEAFF
13,TRBJ2-5,TRBV7-3,CASSPGYRETQYF
16,TRBJ2-3,TRBV5-6,CASSPGWGRGEDTQYF